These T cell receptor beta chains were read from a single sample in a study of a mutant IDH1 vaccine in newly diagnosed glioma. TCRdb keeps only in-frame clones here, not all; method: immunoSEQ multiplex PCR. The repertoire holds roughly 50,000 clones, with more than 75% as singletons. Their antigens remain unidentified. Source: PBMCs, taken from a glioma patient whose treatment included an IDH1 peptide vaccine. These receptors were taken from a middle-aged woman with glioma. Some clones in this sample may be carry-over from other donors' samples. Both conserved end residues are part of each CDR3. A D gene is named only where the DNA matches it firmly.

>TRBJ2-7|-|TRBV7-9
CASSPRRGSAFYEQYF
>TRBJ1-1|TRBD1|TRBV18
CASSPLTGDTEAFF
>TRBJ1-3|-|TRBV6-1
CASSASADRSGNTIYF
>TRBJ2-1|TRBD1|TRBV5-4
CASSLGQGGVNEQFF
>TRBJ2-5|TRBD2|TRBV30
CAWSLRGGETQYF
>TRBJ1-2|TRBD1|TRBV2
CASKGGRTGGYTF
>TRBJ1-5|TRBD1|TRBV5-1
CASRPDRGNQPQHF
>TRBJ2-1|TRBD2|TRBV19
CASQKGTSDENEQFF
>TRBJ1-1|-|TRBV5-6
CASSLGLNTEAFF
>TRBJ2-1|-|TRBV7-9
CASRPTGFTYNEQFF
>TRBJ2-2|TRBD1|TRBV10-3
CAIRGQNRPGELFF
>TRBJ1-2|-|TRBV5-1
CASSLGGIYGYTF
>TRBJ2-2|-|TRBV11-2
CASSPTGTGELFF
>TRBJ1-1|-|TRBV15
CATSRDWDSEAFF
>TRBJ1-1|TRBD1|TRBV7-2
CASSFNWAGDSEAFF
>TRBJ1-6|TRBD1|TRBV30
CAWSGRQGRGSPLHF
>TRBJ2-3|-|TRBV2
CASKVLAGASTDTQYF
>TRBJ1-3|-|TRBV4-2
CASSPDGGKGNTIYF
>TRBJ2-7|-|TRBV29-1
CSAAVTDVEQYF
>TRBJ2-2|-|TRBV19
CASREGPGELFF
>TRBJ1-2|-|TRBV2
CASSVTGEGYGYTF
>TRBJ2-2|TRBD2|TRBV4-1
CASSREVRAGGFGGELFF
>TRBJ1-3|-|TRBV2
CASSPSQFITIYF
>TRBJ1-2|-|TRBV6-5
CASSSDKSNYGYTF
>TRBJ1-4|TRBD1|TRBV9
CASSAPWGQGNEKLFF
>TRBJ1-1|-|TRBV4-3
CASSQVRGETEAFF
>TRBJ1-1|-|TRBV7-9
CASSLTGRGTEAFF
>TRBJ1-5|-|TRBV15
CATSRGTGPNQPQHF
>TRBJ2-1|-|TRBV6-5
CSSAEGGGEQFF
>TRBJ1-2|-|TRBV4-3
CASSQDRGEKGYTF
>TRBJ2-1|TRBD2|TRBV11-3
CASSLSSGYGEQFF
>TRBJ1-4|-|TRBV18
CASSPIGTTYEKLFF
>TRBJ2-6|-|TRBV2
CASSEIGQGLPGANVLTF
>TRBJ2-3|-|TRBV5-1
CASSLDGGQKDTQYF